The TCR beta chain described here comes from a study of T cells in Graves' hyperthyroidism and ophthalmopathy. Amplification yielded TCR beta CDR3 regions, with RNA transcripts as the source. A set of HTBI primers served as the primers for a first-round RT-PCR of the TCR CDR3. Using its own MiXCR run on the multiplex PCR reads, TCRdb lists one record per CDR3 protein. The sample lists about 690,000 distinct CDR3 sequences; roughly a sixth were seen once. This clonotype was detected ten times or more. Specimen: blood. This receptor was taken from a man in his fifties or sixties with Graves' hyperthyroidism.

CDR3 residues: CASSHAGLEANEQFF. The DNA of the CDR3 is TGTGCCAGCAGTCATGCGGGACTAGAAGCCAATGAGCAGTTCTTC. The chain carries TRBV28 and TRBJ2-1; TRBD2 matches 8 bases. Germline CDR1 and CDR2: MDHEN and SYDVKM. Trimming at V came to 5 bases and at J to 6 bases, leaving 9 bases not matched to a gene. The CDR3 is 15 amino acids.